The text below deals with one TCR beta chain. Its antigen is currently unknown. Donors had nominal health at sampling but likely had unrecorded immune exposures. In the PCR, 60 Vbeta and 13 Jbeta primers were used. Repertoires were generated with immunoSEQ multiplex PCR, while TCRdb's copy carries only in-frame clones and drops some. Among over 200,000 clones listed, about 80% were seen once. This sample was taken from a study of cytomegalovirus exposure and HLA in healthy donors. Study-level results: Sequencing probably produced one cluster of sequence variants that were highly shared. The only immune exposure information that was available was CMV serostatus. Rarity characterized most TCR sequences, yet some public TCRs appeared in many donors.

The sequence came from a woman aged 40 to 50 in good health and CMV-seronegative. The material sequenced was PBMCs.

CDR3 DNA sequence: TGTGCCAGCAGTGAGGGGCACGGAAGGGAGCTGTTTTTT. Protein sequence: CASSEGHGRELFF. V usage is TRBV2 and J usage is TRBJ2-2, with D perhaps matching TRBD1 (5 bases). Germline V gene data show CDR1 as SNHLY and CDR2 as FYNNEI. This CDR3 is 13 amino acids long. The germline V and J ends were trimmed by 3 bases and 9 bases, with 11 bases remaining between them. The complete variable domain, with remaining parts taken from reference TRBV2 and TRBJ2-2, reads EPEVTQTPSHQVTQMGQEVILRCVPISNHLYFYWYRQILGQKVEFLVSFYNNEISEKSEIFDDQFSVERPDGSNFTLKIRSTKLEDSAMYFCASSEGHGRELFFGEGSRLTVL.